This T cell receptor (beta chain) emerged from a study of OX40 agonist ivuxolimab in advanced cancers. Study at large: A male proportion of about 84% was recorded, with mean age roughly 60 years and range roughly 23 to 85.

Produced via immunoSEQ multiplex PCR; TCRdb's table is partial and in-frame only. The table records about 21,000 clones, around 83% of them present only once. The V and J ends lost 4 bases and 0 bases respectively, with 16 bases between them. This CDR3 is 16 amino acids long. Germline CDR1 and CDR2: SGHNT and YENEEA. The genes are TRBV11-3 and TRBJ2-7; the D is unclear. This sequence was found in an adult with an advanced solid tumor such as melanoma, head and neck, liver or kidney cancer. The starting material was CD4+ or CD8+ T cells sorted from blood, obtained in a trial of the OX40 agonist ivuxolimab. This CDR3 reads CASSSHSGRYSYEQYF. Written as DNA, the CDR3 is TGTGCCAGCAGCTCACACTCAGGACGCTACTCCTACGAGCAGTACTTC.